These T cell receptor beta chains were read from a single sample in a study of patients and donors after allogeneic stem cell transplantation. TCRdb independently ran MiXCR on the RT-PCR reads; one entry per CDR3 protein. The sample yields about 960,000 distinct CDR3 sequences, around 17% seen once. Sequencing used blood, either unsorted or a sorted T cell fraction (not recorded which). These receptors all come from a human donor who was either an allogeneic HSCT recipient or a stem cell or donor lymphocyte infusion donor (not recorded which). It is not recorded whose cells these are; they may come from a transplant donor. The CDR3 runs from the conserved cysteine through the conserved F or W. D genes are given only for firm matches. Not all rows give a size; the values are once, few, many and, for expanded clones, a class.

CDR3 protein: CASSRTGAKNIQYF; CDR3 DNA: TGTGCCAGCAGTCGGACGGGCGCCAAAAACATTCAGTACTTC; CDR3 length: 14; V gene: TRBV2; J gene: TRBJ2-4; clone size: .; D gene: .
CDR3 protein: CASSVDRVNEQYF; CDR3 DNA: TGTGCCAGCAGCGTGGACAGGGTCAACGAGCAGTACTTC; CDR3 length: 13; V gene: TRBV5-6; J gene: TRBJ2-7; clone size: .; D gene: TRBD1
CDR3 protein: CASSLGGADTEAFF; CDR3 DNA: TGTGCCAGCAGTTTGGGGGGCGCGGACACTGAAGCTTTCTTT; CDR3 length: 14; V gene: TRBV5-1; J gene: TRBJ1-1; clone size: many; D gene: .
CDR3 protein: CASSQAPKSSYEQYF; CDR3 DNA: TGCGCCAGCAGCCAAGCGCCTAAGAGCTCCTACGAGCAGTACTTC; CDR3 length: 15; V gene: TRBV4-1; J gene: TRBJ2-7; clone size: .; D gene: .
CDR3 protein: CSARRDSTYSGNTIYF; CDR3 DNA: TGCAGTGCTAGAAGAGACAGCACCTACTCTGGAAACACCATATATTTT; CDR3 length: 16; V gene: TRBV20-1; J gene: TRBJ1-3; clone size: few; D gene: .
CDR3 protein: CATRGQGANQPQHF; CDR3 DNA: TGTGCCACACGGGGGCAGGGGGCCAATCAGCCCCAGCATTTT; CDR3 length: 14; V gene: TRBV6-1; J gene: TRBJ1-5; clone size: few; D gene: TRBD1
CDR3 protein: CASSPGQGRSEAFF; CDR3 DNA: TGTGCCAGCAGTCCCGGGCAGGGGAGGTCTGAAGCTTTCTTT; CDR3 length: 14; V gene: TRBV12-3/TRBV12-4; J gene: TRBJ1-1; clone size: few; D gene: .
CDR3 protein: CASSLLAQANTEAFF; CDR3 DNA: TGCGCCAGCAGCTTGTTGGCTCAGGCGAACACTGAAGCTTTCTTT; CDR3 length: 15; V gene: TRBV5-1; J gene: TRBJ1-1; clone size: .; D gene: .
CDR3 protein: CASSLEGRNQPQHF; CDR3 DNA: TGTGCCAGCAGCCTAGAGGGCCGCAATCAGCCCCAGCATTTT; CDR3 length: 14; V gene: TRBV7-2; J gene: TRBJ1-5; clone size: many; D gene: .
CDR3 protein: CASSFRQGAIHEQYF; CDR3 DNA: TGTGCCAGCAGTTTTAGGCAGGGGGCGATCCACGAGCAGTACTTC; CDR3 length: 15; V gene: TRBV12-3/TRBV12-4; J gene: TRBJ2-7; clone size: many; D gene: TRBD1
CDR3 protein: CSASTGGPQDTQYF; CDR3 DNA: TGCAGTGCTAGTACGGGGGGGCCTCAAGATACGCAGTATTTT; CDR3 length: 14; V gene: TRBV20-1; J gene: TRBJ2-3; clone size: few; D gene: TRBD2
CDR3 protein: CASSYIFWPGTANYGYTF; CDR3 DNA: TGTGCCAGCAGCTATATTTTCTGGCCCGGGACAGCTAACTATGGCTACACCTTC; CDR3 length: 18; V gene: TRBV12-3/TRBV12-4; J gene: TRBJ1-2; clone size: .; D gene: TRBD1
CDR3 protein: CASSTGIRGPYEQYF; CDR3 DNA: TGTGCCAGCAGTACCGGTATCAGGGGGCCATACGAGCAGTACTTC; CDR3 length: 15; V gene: TRBV6-1; J gene: TRBJ2-7; clone size: few; D gene: TRBD1
CDR3 protein: CASSYPSEFSEQYF; CDR3 DNA: TGTGCCAGCAGTTACCCGAGTGAGTTCAGCGAGCAGTACTTC; CDR3 length: 14; V gene: TRBV7-9; J gene: TRBJ2-7; clone size: few; D gene: .
CDR3 protein: CASSVDRAGNTIYF; CDR3 DNA: TGTGCCAGCAGCGTCGACAGGGCTGGAAACACCATATATTTT; CDR3 length: 14; V gene: TRBV2; J gene: TRBJ1-3; clone size: .; D gene: TRBD1
CDR3 protein: CASSSLGDRGWWQFF; CDR3 DNA: TGTGCCAGCAGTTCCCTGGGGGACAGGGGCTGGTGGCAGTTCTTC; CDR3 length: 15; V gene: TRBV6-5; J gene: TRBJ2-1; clone size: .; D gene: TRBD1
CDR3 protein: CASSYRQGRNEKLFF; CDR3 DNA: TGTGCCAGCAGTTATAGACAGGGCCGTAATGAAAAACTGTTTTTT; CDR3 length: 15; V gene: TRBV6-5; J gene: TRBJ1-4; clone size: .; D gene: TRBD1
CDR3 protein: CSARWVGGSSSYEQYF; CDR3 DNA: TGCAGTGCACGATGGGTGGGCGGCTCTTCATCTTACGAGCAGTACTTC; CDR3 length: 16; V gene: TRBV20-1; J gene: TRBJ2-7; clone size: .; D gene: .
CDR3 protein: CASSFSGQGAFGGGYTF; CDR3 DNA: TGTGCCAGCAGCTTTTCAGGACAGGGGGCATTCGGCGGTGGCTACACCTTC; CDR3 length: 17; V gene: TRBV7-9; J gene: TRBJ1-2; clone size: .; D gene: TRBD1
CDR3 protein: CASSFAGIGNTIYF; CDR3 DNA: TGTGCCAGCAGCTTCGCAGGGATAGGAAACACCATATATTTT; CDR3 length: 14; V gene: TRBV5-5; J gene: TRBJ1-3; clone size: few; D gene: .
CDR3 protein: CASSLLTNYEQYF; CDR3 DNA: TGTGCCAGCAGTTTATTGACCAACTACGAGCAGTACTTC; CDR3 length: 13; V gene: TRBV28; J gene: TRBJ2-7; clone size: .; D gene: .
CDR3 protein: CASGLVGPNEQFF; CDR3 DNA: TGCGCCAGCGGACTAGTGGGTCCCAATGAGCAGTTCTTC; CDR3 length: 13; V gene: TRBV5-1; J gene: TRBJ2-1; clone size: few; D gene: TRBD2
CDR3 protein: CASSVEQIYSGNTIYF; CDR3 DNA: TGTGCCAGCAGCGTAGAACAGATATACTCTGGAAACACCATATATTTT; CDR3 length: 16; V gene: TRBV9; J gene: TRBJ1-3; clone size: few; D gene: .
CDR3 protein: CASSLAQVLNEKLFF; CDR3 DNA: TGTGCCAGCAGTTTGGCACAGGTCCTTAATGAAAAACTGTTTTTT; CDR3 length: 15; V gene: TRBV12-3/TRBV12-4; J gene: TRBJ1-4; clone size: many; D gene: .
CDR3 protein: CASSLTPDSLYEQYF; CDR3 DNA: TGTGCCAGCAGTTTAACCCCGGACAGTCTGTACGAGCAGTACTTC; CDR3 length: 15; V gene: TRBV27; J gene: TRBJ2-7; clone size: .; D gene: .
CDR3 protein: CASSSGLAANNEQFF; CDR3 DNA: TGTGCCAGCAGCTCGGGACTAGCGGCGAACAATGAGCAGTTCTTC; CDR3 length: 15; V gene: TRBV7-2; J gene: TRBJ2-1; clone size: .; D gene: TRBD2
CDR3 protein: CASSLDGDYEAFF; CDR3 DNA: TGCGCCAGCAGCTTGGACGGAGACTATGAAGCTTTCTTT; CDR3 length: 13; V gene: TRBV5-1; J gene: TRBJ1-1; clone size: .; D gene: .
CDR3 protein: CAWSVGGHGYTF; CDR3 DNA: TGTGCCTGGAGTGTAGGGGGACACGGCTACACCTTC; CDR3 length: 12; V gene: TRBV30; J gene: TRBJ1-2; clone size: few; D gene: .
CDR3 protein: CASSVAWDGIYEQYF; CDR3 DNA: TGTGCCAGCAGCGTAGCCTGGGACGGTATCTACGAGCAGTACTTC; CDR3 length: 15; V gene: TRBV9; J gene: TRBJ2-7; clone size: .; D gene: .
CDR3 protein: CASSLKGGINPDSPLHF; CDR3 DNA: TGTGCCAGCAGCCTGAAGGGGGGTATCAATCCCGATTCACCCCTCCACTTT; CDR3 length: 17; V gene: TRBV21-1; J gene: TRBJ1-6; clone size: .; D gene: .
CDR3 protein: CASSLVGTGGWEQYF; CDR3 DNA: TGCGCCAGCAGCTTGGTAGGGACAGGGGGCTGGGAGCAGTACTTC; CDR3 length: 15; V gene: TRBV5-1; J gene: TRBJ2-7; clone size: .; D gene: TRBD1
CDR3 protein: CSALLRTGLEQYF; CDR3 DNA: TGCAGTGCTTTACTTAGGACAGGGCTCGAGCAGTACTTC; CDR3 length: 13; V gene: TRBV20-1; J gene: TRBJ2-7; clone size: few; D gene: TRBD1
CDR3 protein: CASRRTSGRKETQYF; CDR3 DNA: TGTGCCAGCAGGCGAACTAGCGGGAGGAAGGAGACCCAGTACTTC; CDR3 length: 15; V gene: TRBV12-3/TRBV12-4; J gene: TRBJ2-5; clone size: few; D gene: TRBD2
CDR3 protein: CSVEDLGTVRDTQYF; CDR3 DNA: TGCAGCGTTGAAGATCTCGGAACGGTTCGGGATACGCAGTATTTT; CDR3 length: 15; V gene: TRBV29-1; J gene: TRBJ2-3; clone size: few; D gene: .
CDR3 protein: CASSLLGRLLSGYTF; CDR3 DNA: TGCGCCAGCAGCTTGTTGGGACGGCTATTGTCTGGCTACACCTTC; CDR3 length: 15; V gene: TRBV5-1; J gene: TRBJ1-2; clone size: .; D gene: .
CDR3 protein: CASSLRQGRNNQPQHF; CDR3 DNA: TGTGCCAGCAGCTTAAGGCAGGGGCGTAACAATCAGCCCCAGCATTTT; CDR3 length: 16; V gene: TRBV7-9; J gene: TRBJ1-5; clone size: .; D gene: .
CDR3 protein: CAIRRTGLDNEQFF; CDR3 DNA: TGTGCCATCAGACGAACAGGACTAGACAATGAGCAGTTCTTC; CDR3 length: 14; V gene: TRBV10-3; J gene: TRBJ2-1; clone size: .; D gene: TRBD2
CDR3 protein: CASSEGGDQPQHF; CDR3 DNA: TGTGCCAGCAGCGAAGGAGGGGATCAGCCCCAGCATTTT; CDR3 length: 13; V gene: TRBV7-9; J gene: TRBJ1-5; clone size: few; D gene: .
CDR3 protein: CASSVAVGPDEAFF; CDR3 DNA: TGTGCCAGCAGCGTAGCTGTGGGGCCCGATGAAGCTTTCTTT; CDR3 length: 14; V gene: TRBV9; J gene: TRBJ1-1; clone size: .; D gene: .
CDR3 protein: CASSFAETLSPEETQYF; CDR3 DNA: TGTGCCAGCAGTTTCGCCGAGACACTATCCCCCGAAGAGACCCAGTACTTC; CDR3 length: 17; V gene: TRBV12-3/TRBV12-4; J gene: TRBJ2-5; clone size: few; D gene: .
CDR3 protein: CSARVGGDLMNSPLHF; CDR3 DNA: TGCAGTGCTAGAGTGGGGGGAGACTTAATGAATTCACCCCTCCACTTT; CDR3 length: 16; V gene: TRBV20-1; J gene: TRBJ1-6; clone size: few; D gene: .
CDR3 protein: CASSTGEDGSYGYTF; CDR3 DNA: TGCGCCAGCAGCACGGGAGAAGACGGATCATATGGCTACACCTTC; CDR3 length: 15; V gene: TRBV5-1; J gene: TRBJ1-2; clone size: few; D gene: .
CDR3 protein: CALSLRPGGFF; CDR3 DNA: TGTGCCTTAAGCCTTCGACCTGGGGGGTTCTTC; CDR3 length: 11; V gene: TRBV30; J gene: TRBJ2-1; clone size: few; D gene: .
CDR3 protein: CATSRGYPGTSASNEQFF; CDR3 DNA: TGTGCCACCAGCAGGGGTTATCCCGGGACTAGCGCGAGCAATGAGCAGTTCTTC; CDR3 length: 18; V gene: TRBV15; J gene: TRBJ2-1; clone size: .; D gene: TRBD2
CDR3 protein: CASSFLTPPRDTYGYTF; CDR3 DNA: TGTGCCAGCAGCTTTTTGACCCCCCCCCGGGACACCTATGGCTACACCTTC; CDR3 length: 17; V gene: TRBV7-9; J gene: TRBJ1-2; clone size: .; D gene: .
CDR3 protein: CASSLSAKAKNIQYF; CDR3 DNA: TGTGCCAGCAGCTTATCGGCGAAAGCCAAAAACATTCAGTACTTC; CDR3 length: 15; V gene: TRBV7-9; J gene: TRBJ2-4; clone size: .; D gene: .
CDR3 protein: CASSPEGSGANVLTF; CDR3 DNA: TGTGCCAGCAGTCCGGAAGGCTCTGGGGCCAACGTCCTGACTTTC; CDR3 length: 15; V gene: TRBV12-3/TRBV12-4; J gene: TRBJ2-6; clone size: many; D gene: .
CDR3 protein: CASSPVKAKETQYF; CDR3 DNA: TGTGCCAGCTCACCAGTCAAAGCTAAAGAGACCCAGTACTTC; CDR3 length: 14; V gene: TRBV18; J gene: TRBJ2-5; clone size: .; D gene: .
CDR3 protein: CASSAGQKSTDTQYF; CDR3 DNA: TGTGCCAGCAGCGCCGGCCAGAAAAGCACAGATACGCAGTATTTT; CDR3 length: 15; V gene: TRBV7-2; J gene: TRBJ2-3; clone size: .; D gene: .
CDR3 protein: CATEPRGFYGYTF; CDR3 DNA: TGTGCCACCGAACCCCGGGGGTTCTATGGCTACACCTTC; CDR3 length: 13; V gene: TRBV12-3/TRBV12-4; J gene: TRBJ1-2; clone size: .; D gene: .
CDR3 protein: CASSLGVTSGSYNEQFF; CDR3 DNA: TGTGCCAGCAGCTTAGGGGTGACTAGCGGGTCCTACAATGAGCAGTTCTTC; CDR3 length: 17; V gene: TRBV7-3; J gene: TRBJ2-1; clone size: .; D gene: TRBD2
CDR3 protein: CSASSPGTSGTYEQYF; CDR3 DNA: TGCAGTGCTAGCTCCCCAGGGACTAGCGGTACCTACGAGCAGTACTTC; CDR3 length: 16; V gene: TRBV20-1; J gene: TRBJ2-7; clone size: few; D gene: TRBD2